This T cell receptor beta chain appears in the sequencing data of a study of cytomegalovirus exposure and HLA in healthy donors. The ends lost 0 bases at V and 2 bases at J; junction bases unmatched: 2. This CDR3 spans 15 amino acids. Germline assignment: CDR1 SGHTA and CDR2 FQGNSA. Clones were read by immunoSEQ multiplex PCR, and TCRdb kept only the in-frame ones, dropping some. The data hold 150,000 to 200,000 clones, with about four fifths observed a single time. The sequenced sample consisted of PBMCs. This TCR was recovered from a woman younger than 30 in good health and CMV-seropositive. This chain joins TRBV7-2 and TRBJ2-3; 7 nucleotides line up with TRBD2. The DNA of the CDR3 is TGTGCCAGCAGCTTAGCGGGGGGGATCACAGATACGCAGTATTTT. This gives the protein CASSLAGGITDTQYF. The full variable domain, in which reference TRBV7-2 and TRBJ2-3 provide the parts outside the CDR3, is GAGVSQSPSNKVTEKGKDVELRCDPISGHTALYWYRQSLGQGLEFLIYFQGNSAPDKSGLPSDRFSAERTGGSVSTLTIQRTQQEDSAVYLCASSLAGGITDTQYFGPGTRLTVL.